Below, 26 T cell receptor beta chains from the same sample are listed, as sequenced in a study of blood T cell repertoires in COVID-19. Measured with immunoSEQ multiplex PCR; TCRdb has only the in-frame clones, and not every one. In the table there are 200,000 to 300,000 clones, approximately 83% of which are singletons. What was sequenced was peripheral blood. Receptors were obtained from a man aged 25 to 45 who had recovered from COVID-19.

The V call is TRBV5-4, the J call TRBJ1-1; D is unclear. Deletions cut 0 bases from V and 2 bases from J, with 11 bases between. CDR1 and CDR2 (germline): SGHNT, YYREEE (reference sequence). CDR3 length: 15 amino acids. The CDR3 reads CASSLAGVGNTEAFF. CDR3 DNA: TGTGCCAGCAGCTTGGCCGGGGTGGGCAACACTGAAGCTTTCTTT.

The chain employs TRBV24-1 and TRBJ2-1, with TRBD2 matching over 15 bases. With 2 bases clipped from V and 4 bases from J, the junction kept 2 bases outside the gene matches. The CDR3 is made up of 17 amino acids. The V gene's germline CDR1 is KGHDR and CDR2 SFDVKD. The CDR3 sequence is CATSDWTSGGVYNEQFF. As DNA, the CDR3 is TGTGCCACCAGTGATTGGACTAGCGGGGGGGTATACAATGAGCAGTTCTTC.

This chain links TRBV5-6 with TRBJ1-2; 9 bases line up with TRBD1. Germline lookup yields CDR1 SGHDT and CDR2 YYEEEE. The CDR3 loop spans 16 amino acids. Losses at the gene ends were 4 bases for V and 4 bases for J; bases not matched to a gene: 11. The CDR3 sequence is CASSPHPGQGFYGYTF. CDR3 in DNA: TGTGCCAGCAGCCCCCACCCGGGACAGGGTTTCTATGGCTACACCTTC.

The chain joins TRBV6-6 to TRBJ1-4; no firm D call. The CDR3 covers 13 residues. The V and J ends lost 6 bases and 7 bases respectively, with 12 bases between them. Germline CDR1 and CDR2: MNHNY and SVGAGI (reference sequence). The CDR3 region is CASRAPSAEKLFF. CDR3 nucleotide sequence: TGTGCCAGCAGAGCGCCCTCCGCTGAAAAACTGTTTTTT.

The rearrangement uses TRBV25-1 and TRBJ1-1; D is uncertain. The CDR3 is made up of 13 amino acids. Germline V gene lookup returns CDR1 MGHDK and CDR2 SYGVNS. The V gene lost 2 bases and the J gene lost 1 base, with 5 bases spanning the gap. The CDR3 loop is CASSEGRNTEAFF. The CDR3 DNA reads as TGTGCCAGCAGTGAAGGGCGGAACACTGAAGCTTTCTTT.

This rearrangement joins TRBV11-2 to TRBJ2-1; TRBD1 aligns across 8 bases. The CDR3 is 15 residues long. The trim removed 5 bases at V and 9 bases at J, leaving 12 bases unmatched. Germline CDR1 SGHAT, CDR2 FQNNGV. DNA for the CDR3: TGTGCCAGCAGCCCCCAACCAGGGGGCTTGGGTGAGCAGTTCTTC. It is translated as CASSPQPGGLGEQFF.

The gene calls are TRBV7-9 and TRBJ2-7; the D gene is possibly TRBD1 (5 bases). Germline CDR1 reads SEHNR; CDR2 reads FQNEAQ (reference sequence). The CDR3 totals 13 residues. V dropped 6 bases and J dropped 2 bases, with 11 bases sitting between them. CDR3 nucleotides: TGTGCCAGCAGTGATGACAGACCCTACGAGCAGTACGTC. Translation: CASSDDRPYEQYV.

The chain combines TRBV6-5 with TRBJ1-1; D is ambiguous. CDR3 length equals 13 residues. The germline gives CDR1 MNHEY, CDR2 SVGAGI. Trimming stripped 6 bases from V and 0 bases from J, with 8 bases between. CDR3 bases: TGTGCCAGCAGATACCTAATGAACACTGAAGCTTTCTTT. This translates into CASRYLMNTEAFF.

The CDR3 nucleotides read TGTGCCAGCAGCCCCCCCGGGATTGGTACTAGCGGGGGGAAAGGGGAGCTGTTTTTT. Translated: CASSPPGIGTSGGKGELFF. The chain carries TRBV7-2 and TRBJ2-2; the match to TRBD2 covers 12 bases. The CDR3 contains 19 residues. The junction had 18 bases not matched to a gene; V was cut back by 5 bases and J by 8 bases. Per germline, CDR1 SGHTA and CDR2 FQGNSA. Complete variable domain (other parts from reference TRBV7-2 and TRBJ2-2): GAGVSQSPSNKVTEKGKDVELRCDPISGHTALYWYRQSLGQGLEFLIYFQGNSAPDKSGLPSDRFSAERTGGSVSTLTIQRTQQEDSAVYLCASSPPGIGTSGGKGELFFGEGSRLTVL.

This chain connects TRBV28 to TRBJ1-5; D may be TRBD1 (5 bases). Germline loops: CDR1 MDHEN, CDR2 SYDVKM. This CDR3 is built from 14 residues. Trimming left V 6 bases short and J 3 bases short, with 12 bases between. The CDR3 is CASSRGENNQPQHF. CDR3 nucleotides: TGTGCCAGCAGCCGGGGGGAGAACAATCAGCCCCAGCATTTT.

The CDR3 DNA reads TGTGCCAGCAGCTTATTTCCCTCAGAGACCCAGTACTTC. Encoded protein: CASSLFPSETQYF. This chain connects TRBV7-3 to TRBJ2-5; D is unresolved. This CDR3 region has 13 residues. The V end was cut by 2 bases, the J end by 4 bases, with 8 bases between. The germline V gene encodes CDR1 SGHTA and CDR2 FQGTGA.

The chain combines TRBV9 with TRBJ1-1, with TRBD1 matching over 8 bases. Germline-derived CDR1 and CDR2 are SGDLS and YYNGEE. V was pared by 4 bases and J by 0 bases, with 5 bases of the junction left unmatched. The CDR3 contains 15 residues. CDR3 protein: CASSLGQGMNTEAFF. The CDR3 DNA reads as TGTGCCAGCAGCCTCGGACAGGGCATGAACACTGAAGCTTTCTTT. Full variable domain (missing parts from reference TRBV9 and TRBJ1-1): DSGVTQTPKHLITATGQRVTLRCSPRSGDLSVYWYQQSLDQGLQFLIQYYNGEERAKGNILERFSAQQFPDLHSELNLSSLELGDSALYFCASSLGQGMNTEAFFGQGTRLTVV.

This chain joins TRBV7-2 and TRBJ1-5; D possibly corresponds to TRBD1 (6 bases). Germline CDR1 is SGHTA and CDR2 is FQGNSA. Trimming removed 5 bases from V and 5 bases from J, with 10 bases in between. This CDR3 comprises 13 residues. CDR3 region: CASSGQLDQPQHF. The CDR3 DNA is TGTGCCAGCAGCGGACAGCTAGATCAGCCCCAGCATTTT.

The chain is built from TRBV19 and TRBJ1-2, with TRBD1 matching 7 bases. This CDR3 comprises 14 residues. Germline CDR1 and CDR2: LNHDA and SQIVND (reference sequence). V gave up 3 bases and J gave up 2 bases; unmatched junction bases: 3. The CDR3 bases are TGTGCCAGTAGTATTGGGGGACAGAACTATGGCTACACCTTC. This encodes CASSIGGQNYGYTF.

The V and J genes are TRBV7-8 and TRBJ1-6; D is undetermined. The CDR3 is made up of 17 amino acids. Trimming took 4 bases from V and 13 from J, leaving 26 bases between them. Germline V gene sequence: CDR1 SGHVS, CDR2 FQNEAQ. CDR3 nucleotide sequence: TGTGCCAGCAGCTCGGAGGGCGGCGGAGCCCTAGGAAGGCCCCTCCACTTT. Amino acids: CASSSEGGGALGRPLHF.

CDR3 sequence (DNA): TGTGCCAGCAGCCGGGACAGGGGCGGCACTGAAGCTTTCTTT. This codes for CASSRDRGGTEAFF. The genes are TRBV5-4 and TRBJ1-1, with 10 bases that match TRBD1. J was trimmed by 4 bases and V by 4 bases; bases with no gene match: 4. The CDR3 covers 14 residues. Germline V gene data show CDR1 as SGHNT and CDR2 as YYREEE (reference sequence).

The CDR3 reads CASSTTIRGEQYF. CDR3 coding DNA: TGTGCCAGTAGTACCACTATTCGGGGTGAGCAGTACTTC. V is TRBV19 and J is TRBJ2-7, with D perhaps TRBD2 (5 bases). The CDR3 runs 13 residues. Germline V gives CDR1 LNHDA, CDR2 SQIVND (reference sequence). Trimming pared 4 bases from V and 7 bases from J, leaving 14 bases between.

Points on this clone: Other nucleotide sequences in the sample specify the same CDR3. The rearrangement joins TRBV9 to TRBJ1-1; the D gene is possibly TRBD1 (5 bases). V lost 2 bases to trimming and J lost 4 bases, with 9 bases between them. The CDR3 is 13 amino acids. Looked up from germline, CDR1 is SGDLS and CDR2 is YYNGEE. CDR3 sequence (DNA): TGTGCCAGCAGCGTTGGAGGGGCCACTGAAGCTTTCTTT. It yields the protein CASSVGGATEAFF. Combining the CDR3 with reference TRBV9 and TRBJ1-1 gives the whole variable domain DSGVTQTPKHLITATGQRVTLRCSPRSGDLSVYWYQQSLDQGLQFLIQYYNGEERAKGNILERFSAQQFPDLHSELNLSSLELGDSALYFCASSVGGATEAFFGQGTRLTVV.

In this sample, this clone turned up once. This chain uses TRBV27 with TRBJ2-4, with 7 bases aligning to TRBD2. V trimming: 5 bases; J trimming: 8 bases; junction bases outside the gene matches: 6. Germline V gene data show CDR1 as MNHEY and CDR2 as SMNVEV (reference sequence). CDR3 length equals 13 residues. The CDR3 is CASSKGGWDIQYF. DNA of the CDR3: TGTGCCAGCAGTAAGGGAGGGTGGGACATTCAGTACTTC.

This rearrangement joins TRBV3-1 (or the pseudogene TRBV3-2) to TRBJ1-3; tentative D call: TRBD1 (5 bases). The germline V and J ends were trimmed by 6 bases and 0 bases, with 12 bases remaining between them. This CDR3 is built from 15 residues. Germline V lookup: CDR1 LGHDT, CDR2 YNNKEL (reference sequence). In DNA, the CDR3 is TGTGCCAGCAGGGCCCCAGGGATCTCTGGAAACACCATATATTTT. Translating gives CASRAPGISGNTIYF.

This chain joins TRBV6-5 and TRBJ1-4; TRBD1 might be the D (6 bases). Between the trimmed V and J ends, which lost 0 bases and 7 bases, there was a span of 12 bases. This CDR3 region has 15 residues. CDR1 and CDR2 (germline): MNHEY, SVGAGI. The CDR3 loop is CASSYSNPGVEKLFF. CDR3 DNA sequence: TGTGCCAGCAGTTACTCGAACCCAGGGGTTGAAAAACTGTTTTTT.

V and J are TRBV6-5 and TRBJ1-6, with D possibly TRBD1 on 5 matching bases. In germline, CDR1 is MNHEY, CDR2 SVGAGI. V was cut by 6 bases and J by 7 bases, with 16 bases left in between. The CDR3 spans 15 residues. The CDR3 DNA reads TGTGCCAGCAGCAGCGCGGGACTGACAAATTCACCCCTCCACTTT. Protein sequence: CASSSAGLTNSPLHF.

The V gene is TRBV29-1, the J gene TRBJ2-4; 8 positions agree with TRBD1. The V segment lost 3 bases and the J segment 0 bases; nucleotides outside the gene matches: 4. Germline V gene data show CDR1 as SQVTM and CDR2 as ANQGSEA. This CDR3 region has 15 residues. The CDR3 loop reads CSVDRDRLAKNIQYF. DNA for the CDR3: TGCAGCGTTGACCGGGACAGGCTAGCCAAAAACATTCAGTACTTC.

CDR3 sequence reads: CASSLAQVNTEAFF. The CDR3 region has the DNA TGTGCCAGCAGCTTGGCACAGGTGAACACTGAAGCTTTCTTT. The rearrangement uses TRBV5-5 and TRBJ1-1; possible D gene TRBD1, 5 bases. The V gene's germline CDR1 is SGHKS and CDR2 YYEKEE (reference sequence). Trimming shortened V by 0 bases and J by 0 bases, and 6 bases separated the two germline ends. The CDR3 length is 14 residues.

The chain joins TRBV7-7 to TRBJ2-1, with D uncertain. CDR3 length equals 13 residues. Trimming took 5 bases from V and 6 from J, leaving 11 bases between them. The germline V gene has CDR1 SSHAT and CDR2 FNYEAQ (reference sequence). The CDR3 sequence is CASSTAVGNEQFF. The CDR3 DNA follows: TGTGCCAGCAGCACCGCGGTAGGCAATGAGCAGTTCTTC.

The gene calls are TRBV2 and TRBJ2-5; 14 bases are a match to TRBD2. V dropped 1 base and J dropped 4; count of bases not matched to a gene: 5. The length of the CDR3 is 17 residues. CDR1 SNHLY and CDR2 FYNNEI come from the germline V gene. CDR3 protein: CASSEGTSGGRGETQYF. Written as DNA, the CDR3 is TGTGCCAGCAGTGAAGGGACTAGCGGGGGGAGGGGAGAGACCCAGTACTTC.